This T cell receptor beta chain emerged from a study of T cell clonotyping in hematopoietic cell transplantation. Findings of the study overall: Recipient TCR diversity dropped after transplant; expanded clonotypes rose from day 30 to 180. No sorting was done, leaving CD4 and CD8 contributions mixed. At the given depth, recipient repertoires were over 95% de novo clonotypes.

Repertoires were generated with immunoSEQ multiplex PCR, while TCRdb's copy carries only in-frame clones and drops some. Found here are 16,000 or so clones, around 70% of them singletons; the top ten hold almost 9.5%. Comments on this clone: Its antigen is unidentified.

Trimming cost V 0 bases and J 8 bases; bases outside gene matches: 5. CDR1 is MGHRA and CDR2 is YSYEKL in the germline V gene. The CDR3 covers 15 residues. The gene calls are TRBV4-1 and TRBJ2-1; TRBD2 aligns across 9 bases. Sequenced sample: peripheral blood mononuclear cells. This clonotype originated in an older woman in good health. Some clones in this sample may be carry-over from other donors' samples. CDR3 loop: CASSQEDLAGYEQFF. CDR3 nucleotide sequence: TGCGCCAGCAGCCAAGAGGATCTAGCGGGGTATGAGCAGTTCTTC.